These T cell receptor beta chains were read from a single sample in a study of Graves' ophthalmopathy and Graves' hyperthyroidism. TCRdb fed the multiplex PCR reads into MiXCR, producing one record per CDR3 protein. Of about 600,000 distinct CDR3 sequences in the sample, approximately 37% are singletons; the top ten hold roughly 4.5%. Material: peripheral blood or thyroid tissue (not recorded which). Receptors were obtained from an adult man with Graves' hyperthyroidism. Both conserved end residues are part of each CDR3. D genes are given only for firm matches. A row's size may be missing; if present it is once, few, many or a size class.

few TRBJ1-1 TRBD1 TRBV2 TGTGCCAGCAGTCGACCGGGACAGGCGAACACTGAAGCTTTCTTT CASSRPGQANTEAFF
many TRBJ1-2 - TRBV29-1 TGCAGCGTTGGGGATGGAGATGGCTACACCTTC CSVGDGDGYTF
many TRBJ2-7 - TRBV4-1 TGCGCCAGCAGCCAAGAACGGCGGGGGCAAGAGCAGTACTTC CASSQERRGQEQYF
few TRBJ2-6 TRBD1 TRBV7-2 TGTGCCAGCAGCCCATTCCGGGACAGCTCTGGGGCCAACGTCCTGACTTTC CASSPFRDSSGANVLTF
many TRBJ2-5 - TRBV12-3/TRBV12-4 TGTGCCAGCAGTTTAAAGCTAGCCCGGGAGACCCAGTACTTC CASSLKLARETQYF
- TRBJ1-1 TRBD1 TRBV4-2 TGTGCCAGCAGCCAAACGGGTGGCAGGGGGAACTCTGAAGCTTTCTTT CASSQTGGRGNSEAFF
few TRBJ2-7 - TRBV29-1 TGCAGCGTCAGGGTATATACGACGGGATTGAGCTCCTACGAGCAGTACTTC CSVRVYTTGLSSYEQYF
many TRBJ1-2 - TRBV2 TGTGCCAGCAGCGCTTATGGCTACACCTTC CASSAYGYTF
few TRBJ1-4 TRBD1 TRBV19 TGTGCCAGTAGTATAGGGGACAGGGACGTCGGTGAAAAACTGTTTTTT CASSIGDRDVGEKLFF
few TRBJ2-7 - TRBV28 TGTGCCAGCAGTCTAACCACAGGGGGGGATAAGAGGGAGCAGTACTTC CASSLTTGGDKREQYF
few TRBJ1-5 - TRBV10-3 TGTGCCAGCAGTGCACTTACACGACTTAGCAATCAGCCCCAGCATTTT CASSALTRLSNQPQHF
few TRBJ2-7 TRBD1 TRBV6-5 TGTGCCAGCAGTTACTCAACGCCGGGACAGGGGACCACCTACGAGCAGTACTTC CASSYSTPGQGTTYEQYF
few TRBJ1-5 TRBD1 TRBV10-3 TGTGCCATCAGTGAGCCAGGACAGGGGACAAGGGAGACCCAGCATTTT CAISEPGQGTRETQHF
many TRBJ2-7 - TRBV29-1 TGCAGCGTAGGGACGGGCTTCTACGAGCAGTACTTC CSVGTGFYEQYF
- TRBJ2-3 TRBD2 TRBV20-1 TGCAGTGCCACCCGGGCTAGCGGTAGCACAGATACGCAGTATTTT CSATRASGSTDTQYF
many TRBJ2-7 TRBD2 TRBV4-1 TGCGCCAGCAGCCAAGATGGCGGGGGGTCCTACGAGCAGTACTTC CASSQDGGGSYEQYF
- TRBJ2-1 TRBD1 TRBV24-1 TGTGCCACCAGTGTCTCGAGGGGGCCCCACCCAACCAATGAGCAGTGCTTC CATSVSRGPHPTNEQCF
many TRBJ2-2 - TRBV5-6 TGTGCCAGCAGCTTGGCCCCAGCGGATGCGAACACCGGGGAGCTGTTTTTT CASSLAPADANTGELFF
- TRBJ2-6 TRBD1 TRBV10-3 TGTGCCATCAGTTACTCTTTCGACAGGGGGCTGAAAGCCGTCCTGACTTTC CAISYSFDRGLKAVLTF
many TRBJ2-2 - TRBV4-1 TGCGCCAGCAGCCACCCCGCCCAAACCGGGGAGCTGTTTTTT CASSHPAQTGELFF
few TRBJ1-2 TRBD1 TRBV4-2 TGTGCCAGCAGCCAAGATTCGGCGGGACAGGGCCTCTATGGCTACACCTTC CASSQDSAGQGLYGYTF
once TRBJ2-5 - TRBV12-3/TRBV12-4 TGTGCCAGCTGTTTTGGCGGGGTTGTCCAAGAGACCCAGTACTTC CASCFGGVVQETQYF
many TRBJ1-1 TRBD1 TRBV2 TGTGCCAGCAGTGAAAGAGGGACAGCGAACACTGAAGCTTTCTTT CASSERGTANTEAFF
many TRBJ1-2 TRBD1 TRBV10-3 TGTGCCATCAGTGGGACCGGGACAGGGGGATATGGCTACACCTTC CAISGTGTGGYGYTF
few TRBJ2-3 TRBD2 TRBV10-2 TGCGCCAGCAGCCGTGAGACTAGCAGACCCACAGATACGCAGTATTTT CASSRETSRPTDTQYF
- TRBJ2-3 TRBD1 TRBV7-2 TGTGCCAGCAGCTTAGTAAGGCTTAAGGGACAGGGAATAACAGATACGCAGTATTTT CASSLVRLKGQGITDTQYF
many TRBJ2-7 TRBD1 TRBV7-6 TGTGCCAGCAGCTCCGGGACAGGGGTCTACGAGCAGTACTTC CASSSGTGVYEQYF
- TRBJ2-7 TRBD1 TRBV7-8 TGTGCCAGCAGCTTAGGGTTAGGACAGGGGGGCTCCTACGAGCAGTACTTC CASSLGLGQGGSYEQYF
many TRBJ2-2 TRBD2 TRBV12-3/TRBV12-4 TGTGCCAGCAGCAAAGCGGGACTAGCTGGACCCACCGGGGAGCTGTTTTTT CASSKAGLAGPTGELFF
- TRBJ2-7 TRBD1 TRBV20-1 TGCAGTGCCCTCGGGACAGGGGAGGACGAGCAGTACTTC CSALGTGEDEQYF
many TRBJ1-2 - TRBV29-1 TGCAGCGTTGAGGACAGAAGTGGCTATGGCTACACCTTC CSVEDRSGYGYTF
few TRBJ1-5 TRBD1 TRBV19 TGTGCCAGTAGTATAGCCCGGGACAGGTATCAGCCCCAGCATTTT CASSIARDRYQPQHF
- TRBJ1-5 TRBD1 TRBV19 TGTGCCAGTAGTACCGGGACAGGGATTGGAGTTGAACAGCCCCAGCATTTT CASSTGTGIGVEQPQHF
many TRBJ1-3 - TRBV5-1 TGCGCCAGCAGCTTGAGGTGGCAGGGGCACTCTGGAAACACCATATATTTT CASSLRWQGHSGNTIYF
many TRBJ1-5 - TRBV2 TGTGCCAGCAGAGGGGGGGCAGGAAGCAATCAGCCCCAGCATTTT CASRGGAGSNQPQHF
once TRBJ2-5 TRBD1 TRBV12-5 TGTGCTAGCGTTGACAGGGCTTTGGGGAGAGAGACCCAGTACTTC CASVDRALGRETQYF
- TRBJ2-5 TRBD1 TRBV20-1 TGCAGTGCTAGAGCCTACGGGACAGGGTTAAGAGAGACCCAGTACTTC CSARAYGTGLRETQYF
many TRBJ1-1 - TRBV7-9 TGTGCCAGCTCCCTAGGGGAGGTCACTGAAGCTTTCTTT CASSLGEVTEAFF
- TRBJ2-3 - TRBV24-1 TGTGCCACCAGTGATCCCCTCGGAGGGGGTCCTAGCACAGATACGCAGTATTTT CATSDPLGGGPSTDTQYF
- TRBJ2-7 - TRBV7-9 TGTGCCAGCAGTTTAGAGTCGTCGGGGTCAGGCCTCTGGTACGAGCAGTACTTC CASSLESSGSGLWYEQYF
- TRBJ2-7 - TRBV7-8 TGTGCCAGCGCAACAGGGCGGAGCTACGAGCAGTACTTC CASATGRSYEQYF
many TRBJ2-7 TRBD2 TRBV20-1 TGCAGTGCTAGAGTAGCGGGAGTCGTTTTTCGGGGCGAGCAGTACTTC CSARVAGVVFRGEQYF
- TRBJ1-6 - TRBV12-3/TRBV12-4 TGTGCCAGCAGTAGGGACACCTATAATTCACCCCTCCACTTT CASSRDTYNSPLHF
- TRBJ1-2 TRBD1 TRBV12-3/TRBV12-4 TGTGCCAGCAGTTCCAAGACCGGGACAGGGGGCCTATTTCGTATCTATGGCTACACCTTC CASSSKTGTGGLFRIYGYTF
- TRBJ2-7 - TRBV15 TGTGCCGCCAGCAGAGATGGGGGACCACTAGAAAACGAGCAGTACTTC CAASRDGGPLENEQYF
many TRBJ1-2 - TRBV18 TGTGCCAGCTCACCGGCAGGACTTTGGGGCTACACCTTC CASSPAGLWGYTF